The table lists the clone carrying this T cell receptor (beta chain) with a few counts. Researchers tagged individual cDNA molecules with unique molecular identifiers. TCRdb processed the 5' RACE reads anew with MiXCR; each CDR3 protein has one entry. The data contain fewer than 80,000 distinct CDR3 sequences, about 11% of them singletons. The CDR3 runs to 15 residues. With 3 bases removed from V and 0 bases from J, the gap between germline ends came to 14 bases. Germline lookup yields CDR1 DFQATT and CDR2 SNEGSKA (reference sequence). The sample originates from a study of early T cells in non-severe SARS-CoV-2 infection.

The source of this sequence is an adult who was a healthcare worker with PCR-confirmed SARS-CoV-2 infection or an uninfected control (not recorded which). V usage is TRBV20-1 and J usage is TRBJ1-1; possible D gene TRBD1, 6 bases. The input for sequencing was whole blood, taken at baseline. CDR3 coding DNA: TGCAGTGCTAGGGGACATACCGAGATGAACACTGAAGCTTTCTTT. Its protein is CSARGHTEMNTEAFF.